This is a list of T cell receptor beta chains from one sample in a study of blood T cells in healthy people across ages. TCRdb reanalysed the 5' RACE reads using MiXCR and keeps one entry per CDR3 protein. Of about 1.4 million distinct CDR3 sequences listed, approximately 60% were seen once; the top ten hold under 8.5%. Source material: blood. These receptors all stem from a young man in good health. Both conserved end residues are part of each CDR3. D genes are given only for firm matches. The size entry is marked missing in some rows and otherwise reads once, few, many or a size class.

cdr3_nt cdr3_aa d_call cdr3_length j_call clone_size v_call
TGTGCCAGCAGTGGGGGACTAGTGGGGGAGACCCAGTACTTC CASSGGLVGETQYF TRBD2 14 TRBJ2-5 - TRBV25-1
TGTGCCAGCAGCTCGCGGTGGGGGACAGGGGACGAAAAACTGTTTTTT CASSSRWGTGDEKLFF TRBD1 16 TRBJ1-4 - TRBV7-2
TGTGCCAGCAGCCGCGGACTAGCGGCCCCCGAGCAGTACTTC CASSRGLAAPEQYF TRBD2 14 TRBJ2-7 - TRBV27
TGTGCCAGCAGCTATGGGGCCAGCGGGGAACACACAGATACGCAGTATTTT CASSYGASGEHTDTQYF TRBD2 17 TRBJ2-3 - TRBV7-9
TGTGCCAGCAGAAACAGGGGGCATTTGCAAGATACGCAGTATTTT CASRNRGHLQDTQYF TRBD1 15 TRBJ2-3 - TRBV6-5
TGCAGCGCCTTGACAGACGAGCAGTACTTC CSALTDEQYF - 10 TRBJ2-7 - TRBV29-1
TGTGCCAGCAGAGCCGGGTGGGGAACCTACGAGCAGTACTTC CASRAGWGTYEQYF - 14 TRBJ2-7 - TRBV2
TGTGCCAGCAGCTCCTACACTAGTGGGTCGGCCGATACGCAGTATTTT CASSSYTSGSADTQYF - 16 TRBJ2-3 - TRBV7-6
TGTGCCAGCAGCTCTTATCCGGTGGGGATAGCGGGAGAACACAATGAGCAGTTCTTC CASSSYPVGIAGEHNEQFF TRBD2 19 TRBJ2-1 few TRBV11-2
TGCGCCAGCAGCCCCTCATCTCCAAGCACAGATACGCAGTATTTT CASSPSSPSTDTQYF - 15 TRBJ2-3 - TRBV5-1
TGCAGCGTTGAAGATCCCACGACCTATGGCTACACCTTC CSVEDPTTYGYTF - 13 TRBJ1-2 - TRBV29-1
TGTGCCAGCAGCCCAAGGACCGCCGACACCGGGGAGCTGTTTTTT CASSPRTADTGELFF - 15 TRBJ2-2 - TRBV7-9
TGTGCCAGCAGTTCCTTCGGTTCTAGCGGTACAGATACGCAGTATTTT CASSSFGSSGTDTQYF TRBD2 16 TRBJ2-3 - TRBV12-3/TRBV12-4
TGTGCCAGCAAGCGGCAGGGGATGTCGTTCACTGAAGCTTTCTTT CASKRQGMSFTEAFF - 15 TRBJ1-1 - TRBV12-3/TRBV12-4
TGTGCCAGCAGCCCACGATGGGGGGCCCACCCCCTATATGGCTACACCTTC CASSPRWGAHPLYGYTF - 17 TRBJ1-2 - TRBV7-8
TGTGCCATCAGTGAGTTGGACAGGGAAGGCCAACGCCAAGAGACCCAGTACTTC CAISELDREGQRQETQYF TRBD1 18 TRBJ2-5 - TRBV10-3
TGTGCCAGCAGTTACAAGGGATTGGGTGAAAATGAGCAGTTCTTC CASSYKGLGENEQFF - 15 TRBJ2-1 - TRBV6-5
TGTGCCAGCAGCACAACTAGCGGCAATGAGCAGTTCTTC CASSTTSGNEQFF TRBD2 13 TRBJ2-1 few TRBV13
TGTGCCAGCAGTTACACCGACAGTCTTCAAGAGACCCAGTACTTC CASSYTDSLQETQYF - 15 TRBJ2-5 few TRBV6-2/TRBV6-3
TGCAGTGCTAGAGATTTTGCAGGGGCCGCCTACGAGCAGTACTTC CSARDFAGAAYEQYF - 15 TRBJ2-7 - TRBV20-1
TGTGCCAGCAGGCCCCAGGGCCTCTACCCGGATACGCAGTATTTT CASRPQGLYPDTQYF - 15 TRBJ2-3 - TRBV12-3/TRBV12-4
TGTGCCATCAGACGAGACAGGGGGCTTTCTGGCTACACCTTC CAIRRDRGLSGYTF TRBD1 14 TRBJ1-2 - TRBV10-3
TGCAGCTATCTCTCCAGCTATGGCTACACCTTC CSYLSSYGYTF - 11 TRBJ1-2 once TRBV29-1
TGTGCCAGCAGCCTTCGGACAGGGGCTTCCAAAAACATTCAGTACTTC CASSLRTGASKNIQYF TRBD1 16 TRBJ2-4 few TRBV7-8
TGTGCCAGCAGCAATCAACATAGCAATCAGCCCCAGCATTTT CASSNQHSNQPQHF - 14 TRBJ1-5 few TRBV7-8
TGTGCCAGCAGTGAAGAACGGGGGCACACTGAAGCTTTCTTT CASSEERGHTEAFF - 14 TRBJ1-1 - TRBV6-1
TGTGCCAGCAGCCATGGGACCTCTGGGGCCAACGTCCTGACTTTC CASSHGTSGANVLTF - 15 TRBJ2-6 few TRBV7-2
TGTGCCAGCACCAGGCCGGGCAACTCCTACGAGCAGTACTTC CASTRPGNSYEQYF - 14 TRBJ2-7 - TRBV28
TGTGCCACCAGCAGAGTACTAGCGGGACTTGAGACCCAGTACTTC CATSRVLAGLETQYF TRBD2 15 TRBJ2-5 once TRBV15
TGTGCCATCAGGGGACTAGCGGAGCAAGAGACCCAGTACTTC CAIRGLAEQETQYF TRBD2 14 TRBJ2-5 few TRBV10-3
TGTGCCAGCAGGCAAGGCGTGACCCAGTACTTC CASRQGVTQYF - 11 TRBJ2-5 - TRBV6-5
TGTGCCAGCAGCCGGGACGTCCAGCCCCAGCATTTT CASSRDVQPQHF - 12 TRBJ1-5 - TRBV7-2
TGCGCCAGCAGCCAAGAAGGGACAGGGGGCTGTGAGCAGTTCTTC CASSQEGTGGCEQFF TRBD1 15 TRBJ2-1 - TRBV4-3
TGCGCCAGCCGGTCACAGACGAACACCGGGGAGCTGTTTTTT CASRSQTNTGELFF - 14 TRBJ2-2 once TRBV4-1
TGCAGTGCTAGAGAACGGGATTCGTCGTATTTT CSARERDSSYF - 11 TRBJ2-3 - TRBV20-1